The 21 T cell receptor beta chains reported below all come from one sample, sequenced in a study of blood T cell repertoires in COVID-19. Sequencing used immunoSEQ multiplex PCR; TCRdb keeps in-frame clones, though not all of them. The sample records 45,000 to 70,000 clones, 81% being singletons. The sequenced sample was peripheral blood. These receptors were taken from a woman at least 80 years old with active or convalescent COVID-19.

The V gene is TRBV28, the J gene TRBJ2-5; weak D call: TRBD1 (5 bases). CDR1 and CDR2 (germline): MDHEN, SYDVKM. V lost 5 bases and J 0 bases, leaving 10 bases between the germline ends. CDR3 length equals 14 residues. CDR3 nucleotide sequence: TGTGCCAGCAGTACCAGGGATTACCAAGAGACCCAGTACTTC. Translation gives CASSTRDYQETQYF.

The CDR3 nucleotides are TGCGCCAGCAGCCTAGGGAGTGAGCAGTTCTTC. This encodes CASSLGSEQFF. The chain combines TRBV5-1 with TRBJ2-1; weak D call: TRBD2 (5 bases). In germline, CDR1 is SGHRS, CDR2 YFSETQ. V lost 4 bases, J lost 9 bases, and 8 bases lay in between. The CDR3 has 11 residues.

The genes are TRBV19 and TRBJ1-1; D perhaps matches TRBD1 (5 bases). The V and J ends lost 4 bases and 11 bases respectively, with 14 bases between them. The CDR3 runs to 12 residues. Per germline, CDR1 LNHDA and CDR2 SQIVND (reference sequence). CDR3: CASSTPGGLAFF. The CDR3 DNA sequence: TGTGCCAGTAGTACCCCGGGGGGGTTGGCTTTCTTT.

The rearrangement uses TRBV4-1 and TRBJ2-3; TRBD2 agrees at 9 bases. V shed 6 bases and J 0 bases; nucleotides not matched to a gene: 4. CDR3 length: 15 residues. Germline V gene sequence: CDR1 MGHRA, CDR2 YSYEKL. The DNA for the CDR3 is TGCGCCAGCAGTGAGCGGGGGGCCAGCACAGATACGCAGTATTTT. It yields the protein CASSERGASTDTQYF.

V and J are TRBV7-9 and TRBJ2-3; D perhaps matches TRBD2 (5 bases). The CDR3 spans 13 residues. The V and J ends lost 11 bases and 0 bases respectively, with 12 bases between them. In germline, CDR1 is SEHNR, CDR2 FQNEAQ (reference sequence). The CDR3 is CALKWESTDTQYF. The DNA of the CDR3 is TGTGCCTTAAAATGGGAGAGCACAGATACGCAGTATTTT.

The rearrangement joins TRBV6-2 or TRBV6-3 to TRBJ1-1, with D tentatively TRBD1 (5 bases). This CDR3 is 15 amino acids long. In germline, CDR1 is MNHEY, CDR2 SVGEGT. The V end lost 2 bases, the J end lost 1 base, and 11 bases lay between the germline ends. CDR3 region: CASSYGWGENTEAFF. CDR3 DNA sequence: TGTGCCAGCAGTTACGGATGGGGCGAGAACACTGAAGCTTTCTTT.

A single count supports this clone. The chain couples TRBV11-2 to TRBJ2-7; a weak D match, TRBD2 (6 bases). The CDR3 contains 16 residues. From germline, CDR1 is SGHAT and CDR2 FQNNGV. V dropped 5 bases and J dropped 5 bases, with 22 bases sitting between them. CDR3 DNA sequence: TGTGCCAGCAGCCCAACCGGGACCCCGGGACTCGACGAGCAGTACTTC. This translates into CASSPTGTPGLDEQYF.

V gene TRBV6-6 combines with J gene TRBJ1-4, with a tentative D call TRBD1 (6 bases). The CDR3 has 15 residues. Trimming left V 5 bases short and J 1 base short, with 11 bases between. Germline V gives CDR1 MNHNY, CDR2 SVGAGI (reference sequence). CDR3: CASSNQGRTNEKLFF. The CDR3 DNA follows: TGTGCCAGCAGTAACCAGGGGAGAACTAATGAAAAACTGTTTTTT.

The chain employs TRBV5-1 and TRBJ1-1; TRBD1 aligns across 9 bases. Germline values: CDR1 SGHRS, CDR2 YFSETQ. The V gene end was trimmed by 5 bases and the J gene end by 5 bases; junction bases not matched to a gene: 10. CDR3 length: 15 amino acids. CDR3 in DNA: TGCGCCAGCAGGGGACAAACAGGGGGCTGGACTGAAGCTTTCTTT. This gives the protein CASRGQTGGWTEAFF.

This clone has only a few counts. This rearrangement joins TRBV5-1 to TRBJ1-1; tentatively, D is TRBD1 (5 bases). Germline lookup yields CDR1 SGHRS and CDR2 YFSETQ. This CDR3 has 17 amino acids. Trimming pared 0 bases from V and 4 bases from J, leaving 19 bases between. The CDR3 DNA reads TGCGCCAGCAGCTTGGCCCTCGGTGCGGGGAGGGGCACTGAAGCTTTCTTT. Translated: CASSLALGAGRGTEAFF.

The chain joins TRBV2 to TRBJ2-7; D is unclear. Germline V gene lookup returns CDR1 SNHLY and CDR2 FYNNEI. CDR3 length equals 13 residues. The V end was cut by 11 bases, the J end by 6 bases, with 20 bases between. The CDR3 spells CAWLRQPNGEQYF. CDR3 in DNA: TGTGCCTGGCTGAGACAACCGAATGGCGAGCAGTACTTC. The full variable domain, rest sourced from reference TRBV2 and TRBJ2-7, is EPEVTQTPSHQVTQMGQEVILRCVPISNHLYFYWYRQILGQKVEFLVSFYNNEISEKSEIFDDQFSVERPDGSNFTLKIRSTKLEDSAMYFCAWLRQPNGEQYFGPGTRLTVT.

J is TRBJ2-3 and V is TRBV25-1, with TRBD1 matching over 8 bases. The length of the CDR3 is 16 residues. With 1 base clipped from V and 5 bases from J, the junction kept 8 bases outside the gene matches. Germline CDR1 and CDR2: MGHDK and SYGVNS. The chain's CDR3 is CASSEFGGQGVDTQYF. CDR3 sequence (DNA): TGTGCCAGCAGTGAATTCGGCGGACAGGGTGTAGATACGCAGTATTTT.

The genes are TRBV6-1 and TRBJ1-5, with a tentative D call TRBD1 (5 bases). There are 13 residues in the CDR3. Germline values: CDR1 MNHNS, CDR2 SASEGT. V was shortened by 0 bases and J by 9 bases, with 9 bases between the two germline ends. CDR3 coding DNA: TGTGCCAGCAGTGAAGCCCTCGGGGGGCCCCAGCATTTT. It is translated as CASSEALGGPQHF.

The rearrangement links TRBV5-1 to TRBJ1-2; D remains unclear. Germline CDR1 is SGHRS and CDR2 is YFSETQ. The CDR3 has 15 residues. With 0 bases removed from V and 5 bases from J, the gap between germline ends came to 14 bases. The CDR3 nucleotides read TGCGCCAGCAGCTTGGGGGCGGGTGCGCCTTATGGCTACACCTTC. It encodes CASSLGAGAPYGYTF.

The chain has TRBV11-2 and TRBJ1-2; tentative D call: TRBD1 (5 bases). This CDR3 is built from 14 residues. The ends were cut back, 6 bases at V and 7 bases at J, with 18 bases in the middle. The germline V gene has CDR1 SGHAT and CDR2 FQNNGV. The CDR3 spells CASRRTGAGGGYTF. The CDR3 DNA is TGTGCCAGCAGACGCACAGGAGCCGGGGGTGGCTACACCTTC.

The chain recombines TRBV6-5 with TRBJ1-6; TRBD1 matches 10 bases. The CDR3 totals 15 residues. V gave up 6 bases and J gave up 8 bases; unmatched junction bases: 7. CDR1 and CDR2 (germline): MNHEY, SVGAGI. In DNA, the CDR3 is TGTGCCAGCAGCCCCAGGACAGGGGGATATTCACCCCTCCACTTT. It translates to CASSPRTGGYSPLHF.

The chain joins TRBV6-5 to TRBJ2-5; the D gene is possibly TRBD1 (6 bases). Germline V gene data show CDR1 as MNHEY and CDR2 as SVGAGI. The length of the CDR3 is 15 residues. The V end was cut by 5 bases, the J end by 4 bases, with 17 bases between. In DNA form, the CDR3 reads TGTGCCAGCAGTCGTAGCACAGGGATCAGAGAGACCCAGTACTTC. Translating it yields CASSRSTGIRETQYF.

J is TRBJ2-3 and V is TRBV6-2 or TRBV6-3, with 8 bases that match TRBD1. J lost 0 bases, V lost 1 base, and 6 bases had no gene match. The CDR3 consists of 17 residues. Germline V gene data show CDR1 as MNHEY and CDR2 as SVGEGT. The CDR3 spells CASSYLAGDRSTDTQYF. CDR3 nucleotides: TGTGCCAGCAGTTACTTGGCCGGGGACAGGAGCACAGATACGCAGTATTTT.

V is TRBV15 and J is TRBJ2-2; D might be TRBD2 (5 bases). Trimming took off 5 bases at V and 1 base at J, with 11 bases between the two ends. This CDR3 is 15 amino acids long. The germline CDR1 and CDR2 sequences are LNHNV and YYDKDF (reference sequence). DNA for the CDR3: TGTGCCACCAGCTCGAAGGCGGGGAACACCGGGGAGCTGTTTTTT. As protein: CATSSKAGNTGELFF.

The chain links TRBV19 to TRBJ2-2; D ambiguous. CDR3 length equals 15 residues. From germline, CDR1 is LNHDA and CDR2 SQIVND (reference sequence). V lost 1 base and J lost 3, with 9 bases in between. This CDR3 reads CASSIGGMDTGELFF. CDR3 DNA sequence: TGTGCCAGTAGTATAGGAGGCATGGACACCGGGGAGCTGTTTTTT. Based on the CDR3 plus reference TRBV19 and TRBJ2-2, the full variable domain is DGGITQSPKYLFRKEGQNVTLSCEQNLNHDAMYWYRQDPGQGLRLIYYSQIVNDFQKGDIAEGYSVSREKKESFPLTVTSAQKNPTAFYLCASSIGGMDTGELFFGEGSRLTVL.

The V gene is TRBV7-9, the J gene TRBJ2-2; D ambiguous. The V gene lost 1 base and the J gene lost 0 bases, with 3 bases spanning the gap. CDR1 and CDR2 (germline): SEHNR, FQNEAQ (reference sequence). The CDR3 has 14 amino acids. CDR3 bases: TGTGCCAGCAGCTTAGAGCCGAACACCGGGGAGCTGTTTTTT. It codes for CASSLEPNTGELFF.